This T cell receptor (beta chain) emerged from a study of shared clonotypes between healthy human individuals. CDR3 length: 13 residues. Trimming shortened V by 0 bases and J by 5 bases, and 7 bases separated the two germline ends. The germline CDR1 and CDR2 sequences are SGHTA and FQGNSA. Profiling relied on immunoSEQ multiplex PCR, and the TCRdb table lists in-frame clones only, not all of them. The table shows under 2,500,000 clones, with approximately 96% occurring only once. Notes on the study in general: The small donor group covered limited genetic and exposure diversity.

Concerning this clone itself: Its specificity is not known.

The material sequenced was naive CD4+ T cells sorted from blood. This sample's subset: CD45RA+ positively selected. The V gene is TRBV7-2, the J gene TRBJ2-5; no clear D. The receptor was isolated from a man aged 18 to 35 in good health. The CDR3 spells CASSLALGETQYF. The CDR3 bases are TGTGCCAGCAGCTTAGCGTTGGGGGAGACCCAGTACTTC.